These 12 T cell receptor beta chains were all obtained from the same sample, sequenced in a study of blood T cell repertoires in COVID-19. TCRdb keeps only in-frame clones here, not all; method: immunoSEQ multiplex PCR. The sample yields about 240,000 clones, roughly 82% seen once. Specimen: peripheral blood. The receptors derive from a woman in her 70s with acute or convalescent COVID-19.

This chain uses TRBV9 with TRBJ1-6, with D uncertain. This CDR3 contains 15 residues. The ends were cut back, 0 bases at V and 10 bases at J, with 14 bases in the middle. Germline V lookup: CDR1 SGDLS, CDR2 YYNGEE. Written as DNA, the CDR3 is TGTGCCAGCAGCGTAGCATGGGCCGAAGAATCACCCCTCCACTTT. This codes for CASSVAWAEESPLHF.

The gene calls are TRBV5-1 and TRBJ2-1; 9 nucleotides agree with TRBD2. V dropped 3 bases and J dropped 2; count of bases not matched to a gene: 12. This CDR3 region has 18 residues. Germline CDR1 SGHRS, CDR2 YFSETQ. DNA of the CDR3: TGCGCCAGCAGCTCGCCGGCTAGCGGGGAGGTTGCCTACAATGAGCAGTTCTTC. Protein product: CASSSPASGEVAYNEQFF. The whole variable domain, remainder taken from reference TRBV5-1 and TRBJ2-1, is KAGVTQTPRYLIKTRGQQVTLSCSPISGHRSVSWYQQTPGQGLQFLFEYFSETQRNKGNFPGRFSGRQFSNSRSEMNVSTLELGDSALYLCASSSPASGEVAYNEQFFGPGTRLTVL.

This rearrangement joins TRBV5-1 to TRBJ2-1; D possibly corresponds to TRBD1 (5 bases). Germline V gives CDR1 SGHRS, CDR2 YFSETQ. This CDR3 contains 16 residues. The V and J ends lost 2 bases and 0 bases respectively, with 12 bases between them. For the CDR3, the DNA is TGCGCCAGCAGCTTTACAGGTGCCGTCTCCTACAATGAGCAGTTCTTC. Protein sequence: CASSFTGAVSYNEQFF.

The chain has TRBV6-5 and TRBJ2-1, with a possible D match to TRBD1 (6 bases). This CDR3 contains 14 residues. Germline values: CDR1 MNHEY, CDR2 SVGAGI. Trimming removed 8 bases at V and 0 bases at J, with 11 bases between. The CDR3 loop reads CASCRDNSYNEQFF. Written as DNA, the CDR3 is TGTGCCAGCTGCCGGGACAACTCCTACAATGAGCAGTTCTTC.

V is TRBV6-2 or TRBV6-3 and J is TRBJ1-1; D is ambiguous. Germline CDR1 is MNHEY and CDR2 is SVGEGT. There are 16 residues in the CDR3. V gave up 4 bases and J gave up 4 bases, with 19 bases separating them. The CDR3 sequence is CASSSGSRSLFTEAFF. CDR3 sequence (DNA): TGTGCCAGCAGTTCGGGGTCAAGGTCGCTTTTCACTGAAGCTTTCTTT.

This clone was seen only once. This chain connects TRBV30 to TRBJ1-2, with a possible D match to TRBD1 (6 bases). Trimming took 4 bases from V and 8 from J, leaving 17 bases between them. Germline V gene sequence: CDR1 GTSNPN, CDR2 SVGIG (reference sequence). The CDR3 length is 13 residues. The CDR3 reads CAWTDGGRLGYTF. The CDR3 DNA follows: TGTGCCTGGACCGACGGGGGGCGCTTGGGCTACACCTTC.

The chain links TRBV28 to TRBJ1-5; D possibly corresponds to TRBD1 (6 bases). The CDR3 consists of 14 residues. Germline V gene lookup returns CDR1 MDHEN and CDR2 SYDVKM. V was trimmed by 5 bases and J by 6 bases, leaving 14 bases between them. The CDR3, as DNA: TGTGCCAGCAGTACCACAGGGTTCCGTCAGCCCCAGCATTTT. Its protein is CASSTTGFRQPQHF.

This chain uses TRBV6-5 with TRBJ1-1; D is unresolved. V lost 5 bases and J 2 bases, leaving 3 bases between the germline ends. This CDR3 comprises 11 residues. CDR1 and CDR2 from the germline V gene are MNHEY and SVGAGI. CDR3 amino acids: CASSRNTEAFF. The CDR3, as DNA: TGTGCCAGCAGTCGTAACACTGAAGCTTTCTTT.

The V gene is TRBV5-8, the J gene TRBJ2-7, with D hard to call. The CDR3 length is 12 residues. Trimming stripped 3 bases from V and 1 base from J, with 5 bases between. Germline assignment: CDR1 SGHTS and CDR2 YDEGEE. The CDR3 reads CASSSPSYEQYF. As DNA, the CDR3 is TGTGCCAGCAGCTCCCCTTCCTACGAGCAGTACTTC.

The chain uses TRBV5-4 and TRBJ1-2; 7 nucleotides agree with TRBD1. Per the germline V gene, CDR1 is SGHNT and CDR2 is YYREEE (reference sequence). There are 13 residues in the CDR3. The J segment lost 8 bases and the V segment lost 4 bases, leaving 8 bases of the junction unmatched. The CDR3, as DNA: TGTGCCAGCAGCCGAGGACAGGAACCGGGCTACACCTTC. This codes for CASSRGQEPGYTF.

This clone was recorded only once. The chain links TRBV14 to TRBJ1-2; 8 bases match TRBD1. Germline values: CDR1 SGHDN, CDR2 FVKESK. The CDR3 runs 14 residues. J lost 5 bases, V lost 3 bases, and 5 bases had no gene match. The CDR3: CASSQGQEGYGYTF. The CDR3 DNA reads TGTGCCAGCAGCCAGGGACAGGAGGGGTATGGCTACACCTTC.

The CDR3 nucleotides read TGTGCCAGCAGTGAAGAGGGAGGGTATGGCTACACCTTC. This encodes CASSEEGGYGYTF. V is TRBV2 and J is TRBJ1-2, with unresolved D. CDR3 length: 13 residues. V lost 1 base and J lost 5, with 8 bases in between. Germline V gives CDR1 SNHLY, CDR2 FYNNEI.